This paragraph reports one T cell receptor beta chain. Its antigen is as yet unknown. Produced via immunoSEQ multiplex PCR; TCRdb's table is partial and in-frame only. The sample yields approximately 1,500,000 clones, around 97% seen once. The data were obtained in a study of shared clonotypes between healthy human individuals. The V end was cut by 3 bases, the J end by 8 bases, with 10 bases between. Germline values: CDR1 SEHNR, CDR2 FQNEAQ (reference sequence). The CDR3 length is 12 residues. Study findings and constraints: Despite large depth, rarefaction showed incomplete sorted-subset sequencing.

The sequenced sample was naive CD4+ T cells sorted from blood. Subset indicated: CD45RA+ positively selected. V is TRBV7-9 and J is TRBJ1-2; D unresolved. The receptor comes from a man aged 25 to 40 in good health. The DNA for the CDR3 is TGTGCCAGCAGCTTGGGGATACGGGGCTACACCTTC. Its translation: CASSLGIRGYTF.